One sample yielded the 28 T cell receptor beta chains listed below, sequenced in a study of T cell repertoires in cytomegalovirus infection. No antigen has been identified for these receptors. Each CDR3 protein is one row after TCRdb ran MiXCR on the reads. The sample carries hundreds of thousands of distinct CDR3 sequences, approximately 31% recorded once. Here the sequenced sample was cultured CD8+ T cells from PBMCs, taken from culture after CMV antigen stimulation. Receptors were obtained from a human donor in good health (CMV status not recorded). Some clones in this sample may be carry-over from other donors' samples.

The chain joins TRBV11-2 to TRBJ1-5; 11 positions match TRBD1. J lost 0 bases, V lost 5 bases, and 6 bases had no gene match. The length of the CDR3 is 17 residues. In germline, CDR1 is SGHAT, CDR2 FQNNGV. CDR3 amino acids: CASSDSGTGGSNQPQHF. DNA of the CDR3: TGTGCCAGCAGCGATTCCGGGACAGGGGGTAGCAATCAGCCCCAGCATTTT.

The chain has TRBV5-1 and TRBJ2-5, with 7 positions matching TRBD2. CDR1 and CDR2 from the germline V gene are SGHRS and YFSETQ. The CDR3 covers 15 residues. After removal of 0 bases from V and 2 bases from J, the junction contained 4 bases not matched to a gene. As DNA, the CDR3 is TGCGCCAGCAGCTTGGCCGTCGGGGGGCAAGAGACCCAGTACTTC. Amino acid sequence: CASSLAVGGQETQYF. Based on the CDR3 plus reference TRBV5-1 and TRBJ2-5, the full variable domain is KAGVTQTPRYLIKTRGQQVTLSCSPISGHRSVSWYQQTPGQGLQFLFEYFSETQRNKGNFPGRFSGRQFSNSRSEMNVSTLELGDSALYLCASSLAVGGQETQYFGPGTRLLVL.

The chain is built from TRBV4-2 and TRBJ2-3; 8 bases are a match to TRBD2. The germline gives CDR1 LGHNA, CDR2 YNFKEQ. V was pared by 4 bases and J by 5 bases, with 11 bases of the junction left unmatched. This CDR3 contains 16 residues. CDR3 sequence reads: CASSLSRARGEDTQYF. In nucleotides, the CDR3 is TGTGCCAGCAGCCTCTCGAGGGCGCGGGGGGAAGATACGCAGTATTTT.

This clonotype was seen a few times. The junction does not match germline at one end; this may be a read error. V and J are TRBV7-7 and TRBJ2-1, with D possibly being TRBD1 or TRBD2 (5 bases each). CDR1 and CDR2 from the germline V gene are SSHAT and FNYEAQ (reference sequence). The CDR3 length is 13 residues. The CDR3 DNA reads TGTGCTAGCAGCTTTGAGGGGACCAATGAGCAGTTCTTC. Amino acid sequence: CASSFEGTNEQFF.

Here the CDR3 DNA reads TGTGCCAGCAGCGCCACAGTGGGGGAGGAGACCCAGTACTTC. It translates to CASSATVGEETQYF. This sequence joins TRBV7-6 and TRBJ2-5, with D perhaps being TRBD1 or TRBD2 (5 bases each). The CDR3 sequence is 14 residues long. V lost 5 bases and J 5 bases, leaving 15 bases between the germline ends. Germline V gene data show CDR1 as SGHVS and CDR2 as FNYEAQ.

This clonotype showed up just a few times. As DNA, the CDR3 is TGTGCCAGCAGAAGTGGAACAGGCTACACCTTC. Its protein product is CASRSGTGYTF. This chain connects TRBV28 to TRBJ1-2; D remains ambiguous. The V gene lost 6 bases and the J gene lost 8 bases, with 10 bases spanning the gap. The CDR3 consists of 11 residues. CDR1 and CDR2 from the germline V gene are MDHEN and SYDVKM.

The CDR3 bases are TGTGCCACCTCCTTAGGGGGGGCCACCGGAGAGACCCAGTACTTC. Translating gives CATSLGGATGETQYF. The chain links TRBV19 to TRBJ2-5, with D tentatively TRBD2 (7 bases). The CDR3 runs to 15 residues. V shed 10 bases and J shed 4 bases, with 22 bases lying between them. Germline CDR1 is LNHDA and CDR2 is SQIVND (reference sequence). The whole variable domain, remainder taken from reference TRBV19 and TRBJ2-5, is DGGITQSPKYLFRKEGQNVTLSCEQNLNHDAMYWYRQDPGQGLRLIYYSQIVNDFQKGDIAEGYSVSREKKESFPLTVTSAQKNPTAFYLCATSLGGATGETQYFGPGTRLLVL.

CDR3 coding DNA: TGTGCCACCCTCGAGACTCACCTCTATGGCTACACCTTC. As protein: CATLETHLYGYTF. This chain joins TRBV6-6 and TRBJ1-2, with D hard to call. CDR3 length: 13 residues. V shed 10 bases and J shed 4 bases, with 16 bases lying between them. The germline CDR1 and CDR2 sequences are MNHNY and SVGAGI (reference sequence).

The CDR3 spells CASSLAQGAHSPLHF. DNA of the CDR3: TGTGCCAGCAGCTTAGCGCAGGGGGCCCATTCACCCCTCCACTTT. This chain joins TRBV7-9 and TRBJ1-6; 8 bases are a match to TRBD1. The CDR3 has 15 amino acids. V gave up 0 bases and J gave up 8 bases; unmatched junction bases: 3. Germline V gene sequence: CDR1 SEHNR, CDR2 FQNEAQ (reference sequence). The whole variable domain, remainder taken from reference TRBV7-9 and TRBJ1-6, is DTGVSQNPRHKITKRGQNVTFRCDPISEHNRLYWYRQTLGQGPEFLTYFQNEAQLEKSRLLSDRFSAERPKGSFSTLEIQRTEQGDSAMYLCASSLAQGAHSPLHFGNGTRLTVT.

The rearrangement links TRBV5-3 to TRBJ2-3; 8 nucleotides align to TRBD1. TRBV5-3 is an ORF, with its function uncertain. This CDR3 has 14 residues. Trimming cost V 8 bases and J 6 bases; bases outside gene matches: 11. In nucleotides, the CDR3 is TGTGCCAGCGATGGTGCAGGGGGCTTGGATACGCAGTATTTT. Residues: CASDGAGGLDTQYF.

The rearrangement uses TRBV6-1 and TRBJ2-2, with 7 bases matching TRBD1. V was clipped by 6 bases and J by 4 bases; unmatched bases: 5. CDR1 and CDR2 (germline): MNHNS, SASEGT. The CDR3 spans 14 residues. CDR3 nucleotides: TGTGCCAGCAGACAGGGGCAGATCACCGGGGAGCTGTTTTTT. It codes for CASRQGQITGELFF.

This clonotype was seen once. The chain employs TRBV24-1 and TRBJ1-5, with D maybe TRBD1 (6 bases). The V and J ends lost 10 bases and 2 bases respectively, with 11 bases between them. This CDR3 contains 13 residues. Germline-derived CDR1 and CDR2 are KGHDR and SFDVKD. Here the CDR3 reads CATQGWGNQPQHF. The CDR3 region has the DNA TGTGCCACACAGGGTTGGGGCAATCAGCCCCAGCATTTT.

This clonotype was observed a few times. The chain couples TRBV20-1 to TRBJ1-2, with D possibly being TRBD1 (6 bases). V lost 0 bases, J lost 2 bases, and 10 bases lay in between. The CDR3 is made up of 14 amino acids. Per germline, CDR1 DFQATT and CDR2 SNEGSKA (reference sequence). CDR3 loop: CSARDRGANYGYTF. The CDR3 coding sequence is TGCAGTGCTAGAGACCGGGGGGCAAACTATGGCTACACCTTC.

This clonotype was recorded a few times. This sequence joins TRBV7-6 and TRBJ1-2, with 8 nucleotides matching TRBD1. The V gene end was trimmed by 4 bases and the J gene end by 4 bases; junction bases not matched to a gene: 8. The CDR3 has 15 amino acids. Germline CDR1 and CDR2: SGHVS and FNYEAQ. The CDR3 DNA reads as TGTGCCAGCAGCTCTCGAGATGACAGGGGCTATGGCTACACCTTC. Encoded protein: CASSSRDDRGYGYTF.

This clonotype was observed a handful of times. This sequence joins TRBV27 and TRBJ2-1; D possibly corresponds to TRBD1 (5 bases). The CDR3 is made up of 13 amino acids. Germline values: CDR1 MNHEY, CDR2 SMNVEV (reference sequence). V lost 5 bases and J lost 6, with 11 bases in between. The CDR3 is CASSIDSLNEQFF. For the CDR3, the DNA is TGTGCCAGCAGTATCGACAGTCTCAATGAGCAGTTCTTC.

This clonotype was observed a few times. The genes are TRBV4-1 and TRBJ1-5; 11 bases match TRBD1. Germline CDR1 reads MGHRA; CDR2 reads YSYEKL. CDR3 size: 15 residues. V lost 3 bases, J lost 2 bases, and 0 bases stayed unmatched. CDR3 nucleotides: TGCGCCAGCAGCCAGGGACAGGGGGGCAATCAGCCCCAGCATTTT. It is translated as CASSQGQGGNQPQHF.

In its sample, this clonotype was seen a few times. The J gene is TRBJ2-1, the V gene TRBV7-2; 10 bases are shared with TRBD1. The CDR3 is 19 amino acids. Germline-derived CDR1 and CDR2 are SGHTA and FQGNSA. The trim removed 3 bases at V and 7 bases at J, leaving 18 bases unmatched. CDR3 loop: CASSFIFSSGTGDGNEQFF. DNA for the CDR3: TGTGCCAGCAGCTTTATTTTCTCCTCCGGGACAGGGGATGGGAATGAGCAGTTCTTC.

The gene calls are TRBV7-9 and TRBJ1-4; 7 bases align to TRBD1. Germline CDR1 and CDR2: SEHNR and FQNEAQ (reference sequence). This CDR3 comprises 15 residues. The junction had 13 bases not matched to a gene; V was cut back by 5 bases and J by 10 bases. CDR3 coding DNA: TGTGCCAGCAGCGACGACAGGGTGGCCCCCTCAAAACTGTTTTTT. This sequence encodes CASSDDRVAPSKLFF.

The V call is TRBV19, the J call TRBJ1-5; D gene uncertain. Trimming shortened V by 10 bases and J by 6 bases, and 16 bases separated the two germline ends. Germline lookup yields CDR1 LNHDA and CDR2 SQIVND (reference sequence). This CDR3 is built from 13 residues. The CDR3 sequence is CAIGGRGSQPQHF. In nucleotides, the CDR3 is TGTGCCATTGGAGGTAGAGGGTCTCAGCCCCAGCATTTT.

The chain recombines TRBV9 with TRBJ2-1; 9 bases fit TRBD2. J gave up 8 bases and V 2 bases, and 14 bases lay outside the gene matches. Per the germline V gene, CDR1 is SGDLS and CDR2 is YYNGEE. The CDR3 runs 17 residues. CDR3 in amino acids: CASSVPRAGGNGYEQFF. The CDR3 region has the DNA TGTGCCAGCAGCGTCCCAAGGGCGGGGGGGAATGGCTATGAGCAGTTCTTC.

V usage is TRBV28 and J usage is TRBJ1-4; 11 positions agree with TRBD1. The CDR3 has 14 residues. V trimming: 6 bases; J trimming: 7 bases; junction bases outside the gene matches: 4. Germline values: CDR1 MDHEN, CDR2 SYDVKM. The DNA for the CDR3 is TGTGCCAGCAGAAGGACAGGGGGCGCTGAAAAACTGTTTTTT. Its protein is CASRRTGGAEKLFF.

This clonotype was counted a single time. This chain connects TRBV6-2 or TRBV6-3 to TRBJ2-5; D is uncertain. Deletions cut 0 bases from V and 1 base from J, with 6 bases between. The CDR3 has 14 residues. Germline V CDR1 and CDR2: MNHEY, SVGEGT. The CDR3 here is CASSYSPPQETQYF. CDR3 bases: TGTGCCAGCAGTTACTCACCGCCCCAAGAGACCCAGTACTTC.

The chain carries TRBV28 and TRBJ2-5; 7 bases are shared with TRBD2. Germline V lookup: CDR1 MDHEN, CDR2 SYDVKM. The trim removed 5 bases at V and 4 bases at J, leaving 13 bases unmatched. The CDR3 has 16 amino acids. Here the CDR3 reads CASSTTGRREPETQYF. In DNA form, the CDR3 reads TGTGCCAGCAGTACTACCGGGAGGAGGGAGCCAGAGACCCAGTACTTC.

The rearrangement uses TRBV12-5 and TRBJ1-5, with a possible D match to TRBD1 (5 bases). The CDR3 consists of 16 residues. Germline V CDR1 and CDR2: LGHNT, FRNRAP. With 3 bases removed from V and 0 bases from J, the gap between germline ends came to 12 bases. The CDR3 DNA sequence: TGTGCTAGTGGTTTTCTGGGGGGGGATAGCAATCAGCCCCAGCATTTT. Protein product: CASGFLGGDSNQPQHF.

This rearrangement joins TRBV10-3 to TRBJ1-5; no clear D. The CDR3 is made up of 14 amino acids. Trimming removed 6 bases from V and 0 bases from J, with 9 bases in between. Germline V gives CDR1 ENHRY, CDR2 SYGVKD. CDR3 sequence (DNA): TGTGCCATCAGCGATTTATATAGCAATCAGCCCCAGCATTTT. Encoded protein: CAISDLYSNQPQHF.

The chain couples TRBV29-1 to TRBJ2-1, with D possibly matching TRBD1 (5 bases). V dropped 3 bases and J dropped 10 bases, with 10 bases sitting between them. CDR1 is SQVTM, CDR2 ANQGSEA, per germline. This CDR3 is built from 11 residues. CDR3 nucleotide sequence: TGCAGCGTTGAGACGCAGGGAGAGCAGTTCTTC. Amino acids: CSVETQGEQFF.

To note about this clonotype: One end of the junction varies from germline; a read error may be responsible. The chain joins TRBV27 to TRBJ2-7, with a tentative D call TRBD1 (5 bases). The CDR3 length is 13 residues. CDR1 and CDR2 (germline): MNHEY, SMNVEV (reference sequence). CDR3 sequence (DNA): TGTGCCAGCAGTTTAGTTCAGGGCTACGAGCAGCACTTC. Translated: CASSLVQGYEQHF.

The CDR3 region is CASSTGLAGALGEETQYF. CDR3 sequence (DNA): TGTGCCAGCAGCACGGGACTAGCGGGGGCCTTAGGAGAGGAGACCCAGTACTTC. The chain uses TRBV7-9 and TRBJ2-5; 14 positions agree with TRBD2. The CDR3 has 18 amino acids. The germline V gene has CDR1 SEHNR and CDR2 FQNEAQ (reference sequence). Germline trimming cut 5 bases from V and 5 bases from J; bases unmatched to any gene: 13.